This TCR beta chain derives from a study of blood T cell repertoires in COVID-19. There are 17 residues in the CDR3. Germline V lookup: CDR1 KGHSH, CDR2 LQKENI. Deletions cut 3 bases from V and 2 bases from J, with 17 bases between. Profiled with immunoSEQ multiplex PCR; TCRdb holds only in-frame clones, not every one. This sample carries 130,000 to 150,000 clones, about 80% of them seen once, and the ten largest clones take 9.2%. The receptor was derived from a man over 45 who had recovered from COVID-19. The chain combines TRBV18 with TRBJ1-5, with D unclear. Sequenced sample: PBMCs or T cells enriched from blood (not recorded which). For the CDR3, the DNA is TGTGCCAGCTCACCTTCGATAGGGAAGGAGGGCAATCAGCCCCAGCATTTT. Amino acids: CASSPSIGKEGNQPQHF.